This T cell receptor beta chain stems from a study of blood T cell repertoires in COVID-19. Study-wide context: Some COVID-19 samples were acute and others convalescent; all came from the United States, Italy and Spain. Sample material is recorded as cDNA or gDNA derived from T cells, B-cell-depleted T cells, or PBMCs.

Profiled with immunoSEQ multiplex PCR; TCRdb holds only in-frame clones, not every one. The top ten clones hold roughly 2.5% of a sample with about 47,000 clones, approximately 84% of them seen once. The V end lost 5 bases, the J end lost 5 bases, and 16 bases lay between the germline ends. Germline CDR1 MNHEY, CDR2 SMNVEV (reference sequence). The CDR3 is 15 amino acids. Sequenced: peripheral blood. The sequence was obtained from a man between 45 and 60 years old with acute or convalescent COVID-19. The chain is built from TRBV27 and TRBJ1-5, with D unresolved. The CDR3 bases are TGTGCCAGCAGTCAAACGAAGGGAGCCCATCAGCCCCAGCATTTT. Protein product: CASSQTKGAHQPQHF.